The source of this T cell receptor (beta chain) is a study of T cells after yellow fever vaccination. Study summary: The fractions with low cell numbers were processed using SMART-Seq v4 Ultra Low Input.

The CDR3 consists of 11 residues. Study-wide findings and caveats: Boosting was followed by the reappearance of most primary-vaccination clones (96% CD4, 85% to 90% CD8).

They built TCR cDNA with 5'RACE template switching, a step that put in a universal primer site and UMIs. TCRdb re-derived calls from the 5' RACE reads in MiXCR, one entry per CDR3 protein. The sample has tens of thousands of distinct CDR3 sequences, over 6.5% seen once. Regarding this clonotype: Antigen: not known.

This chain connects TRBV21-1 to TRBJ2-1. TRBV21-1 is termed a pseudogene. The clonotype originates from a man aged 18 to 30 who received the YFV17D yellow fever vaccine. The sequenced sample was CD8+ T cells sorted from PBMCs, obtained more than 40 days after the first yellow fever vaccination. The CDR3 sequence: CASSKMRWGFF. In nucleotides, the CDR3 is TGTGCCAGCAGCAAGATGCGGTGGGGGTTCTTC.